These 16 T cell receptor beta chains came from one sample sequenced in a study of blood T cell repertoires in COVID-19. Using immunoSEQ multiplex PCR, the repertoire was profiled, and TCRdb retains in-frame clones only, with some absent. The repertoire consists of more than 150,000 clones, with nearly 90% occurring once and the leading ten covering around 0.63%. Sequenced: peripheral blood. The origin of the receptors is a man aged 45-60 years with acute or convalescent COVID-19.

The chain uses TRBV11-2 and TRBJ2-7; unclear D gene. The V end lost 5 bases, the J end lost 1 base, and 3 bases lay between the germline ends. Germline values: CDR1 SGHAT, CDR2 FQNNGV. CDR3 length: 11 amino acids. The CDR3 region is CASSQSYEQYF. The CDR3 DNA sequence: TGTGCCAGCAGCCAGTCCTACGAGCAGTACTTC.

The V gene is TRBV7-3, the J gene TRBJ2-1, with D possibly TRBD2 on 6 matching bases. Germline-derived CDR1 and CDR2 are SGHTA and FQGTGA. V was cut by 2 bases and J by 5 bases, with 19 bases left in between. The CDR3 totals 17 residues. CDR3 residues: CASSLGEAREYDNEQFF. The CDR3 DNA is TGTGCCAGCAGCTTAGGGGAGGCCCGGGAATATGACAATGAGCAGTTCTTC.

The V and J genes are TRBV19 and TRBJ1-3, with 11 nucleotides matching TRBD1. Trimming removed 5 bases from V and 2 bases from J; junction bases left unmatched: 2. The CDR3 spans 15 residues. CDR1 and CDR2 (germline): LNHDA, SQIVND (reference sequence). The CDR3 bases are TGTGCCAGTAGTCTGGGACAGGGGGCTGGAAACACCATATATTTT. Translated, it gives CASSLGQGAGNTIYF.

The chain joins TRBV4-2 to TRBJ2-3; a possible D gene is TRBD1 (5 bases). The CDR3 runs 16 residues. Germline loops: CDR1 LGHNA, CDR2 YNFKEQ. The V end was cut by 5 bases, the J end by 0 bases, with 15 bases between. The CDR3, as DNA: TGTGCCAGCAGCGTTGGACAACGCACTAGCACAGATACGCAGTATTTT. It is translated as CASSVGQRTSTDTQYF.

This chain joins TRBV28 and TRBJ1-1; no reliable D call. This CDR3 is 14 amino acids long. The germline V gene encodes CDR1 MDHEN and CDR2 SYDVKM. Trimming left V 5 bases short and J 1 base short, with 11 bases between. CDR3 amino acids: CASSPRSGNTEAFF. DNA for the CDR3: TGTGCCAGCAGTCCCCGTTCGGGGAACACTGAAGCTTTCTTT.

The chain carries TRBV14 and TRBJ1-1; D possibly corresponds to TRBD1 (6 bases). The CDR3 extends over 13 amino acids. V was trimmed by 3 bases and J by 7 bases, leaving 12 bases between them. CDR1 is SGHDN and CDR2 is FVKESK in the germline V gene. The CDR3 protein is CASSQFRDNEAFF. For the CDR3, the DNA is TGTGCCAGCAGCCAGTTCCGGGACAATGAAGCTTTCTTT.

V gene TRBV18 combines with J gene TRBJ2-7, with 13 bases that match TRBD2. CDR1 KGHSH and CDR2 LQKENI come from the germline V gene. The CDR3 extends over 15 amino acids. The trim removed 0 bases at V and 5 bases at J, leaving 1 base unmatched. In nucleotides, the CDR3 is TGTGCCAGCTCACCACCTGGACTAGCGGGAGACGAGCAGTACTTC. Residues: CASSPPGLAGDEQYF.

V is TRBV19 and J is TRBJ1-1; TRBD1 is a possible D gene (6 bases). Between the trimmed V and J ends, which lost 4 bases and 4 bases, there was a span of 13 bases. Germline-derived CDR1 and CDR2 are LNHDA and SQIVND (reference sequence). CDR3 length equals 14 residues. The CDR3 DNA reads as TGTGCCAGTAGTAGACCAGGGGTGGGCACTGAAGCTTTCTTT. Translating it yields CASSRPGVGTEAFF.

This chain links TRBV28 with TRBJ2-1; D not certain. The germline V gene encodes CDR1 MDHEN and CDR2 SYDVKM. V gave up 3 bases and J gave up 0 bases, with 9 bases separating them. CDR3 length: 15 amino acids. The CDR3, as DNA: TGTGCCAGCAGTTTGGGCAGCAGCTCCTACAATGAGCAGTTCTTC. It codes for CASSLGSSSYNEQFF.

The J gene is TRBJ1-2, the V gene TRBV5-4, with D tentatively TRBD1 (6 bases). The V end was cut by 4 bases, the J end by 0 bases, with 16 bases between. Germline lookup yields CDR1 SGHNT and CDR2 YYREEE (reference sequence). The CDR3 consists of 16 residues. CDR3 residues: CASSDETGSANYGYTF. The DNA of the CDR3 is TGTGCCAGCAGCGACGAAACAGGGTCAGCTAACTATGGCTACACCTTC. Filled out from reference TRBV5-4 and TRBJ1-2, the complete variable domain reads ETGVTQSPTHLIKTRGQQVTLRCSSQSGHNTVSWYQQALGQGPQFIFQYYREEENGRGNFPPRFSGLQFPNYSSELNVNALELDDSALYLCASSDETGSANYGYTFGSGTRLTVV.

The chain employs TRBV27 and TRBJ1-5; D is possibly TRBD1 (6 bases). V lost 4 bases to trimming and J lost 4 bases, with 11 bases between them. Germline V gives CDR1 MNHEY, CDR2 SMNVEV (reference sequence). The CDR3 covers 14 residues. For the CDR3, the DNA is TGTGCCAGCAGTTCCGGACAGTTTAATCAGCCCCAGCATTTT. It translates to CASSSGQFNQPQHF.

The chain employs TRBV7-3 and TRBJ2-5; D is uncertain. The CDR3 has 12 amino acids. CDR1 and CDR2 (germline): SGHTA, FQGTGA. V lost 2 bases to trimming and J lost 4 bases, with 5 bases between them. The CDR3 nucleotides read TGTGCCAGCAGCTTAGACACAGAGACCCAGTACTTC. Protein: CASSLDTETQYF.

The chain couples TRBV5-6 to TRBJ1-2; D is ambiguous. This CDR3 is built from 11 residues. V was cut by 4 bases and J by 2 bases, with 3 bases left in between. Germline V lookup: CDR1 SGHDT, CDR2 YYEEEE. This chain's CDR3 is CASSRNYGYTF. The CDR3 DNA reads TGTGCCAGCAGCCGGAACTATGGCTACACCTTC.

This clone appeared a single time. The V gene is TRBV10-2, the J gene TRBJ2-5; 8 bases fit TRBD1. Per the germline V gene, CDR1 is WSHSY and CDR2 is SAAADI. The CDR3 has 15 amino acids. V lost 6 bases and J lost 5; bases outside the gene matches: 11. For the CDR3, the DNA is TGCGCCAGCAGCGCTCAACAGGGGGTGTGGGAGACCCAGTACTTC. Protein product: CASSAQQGVWETQYF.

CDR3 sequence reads: CASSSGLAGTDTQYF. CDR3 DNA sequence: TGTGCCAGCAGCTCCGGACTAGCGGGAACAGATACGCAGTATTTT. The chain uses TRBV7-9 and TRBJ2-3, with 12 bases that match TRBD2. Per germline, CDR1 SEHNR and CDR2 FQNEAQ (reference sequence). The V segment lost 4 bases and the J segment 3 bases; nucleotides outside the gene matches: 2. The CDR3 is made up of 15 amino acids.

V is TRBV3-1 (or the pseudogene TRBV3-2) and J is TRBJ1-2, with 7 bases identical to TRBD1. Germline V gene lookup returns CDR1 LGHDT and CDR2 YNNKEL (reference sequence). CDR3 size: 15 residues. With V trimmed by 0 bases and J by 4 bases, 5 bases remained unmatched. The CDR3: CASSQDYRGLYGYTF. CDR3 DNA: TGTGCCAGCAGCCAAGATTACAGGGGTCTCTATGGCTACACCTTC.